This TCR beta chain was profiled in a study of blood T cells in healthy people across ages. Study outcomes and limitations: From one million sequenced T cells, diversity estimates were lower bounds.

Alongside a J-beta primer mix, a sample-barcoded 5' primer served in a second PCR lasting 7 to 11 cycles. Each CDR3 protein is one row after TCRdb ran MiXCR on the 5' RACE reads. The sample holds hundreds of thousands of distinct CDR3 sequences, about 21% seen once. Concerning this clonotype: No antigen is known for it.

Samples each had at least 5 micrograms of total RNA extracted. This CDR3 contains 14 residues. Germline V gene sequence: CDR1 MNHEY, CDR2 SVGAGI. The rearrangement joins TRBV6-5 to TRBJ2-5, with 8 bases that match TRBD1. The J call may not be correct, given that the DNA end is closer to TRBJ2-1. Source material: blood. This TCR derives from a man in his 70s in good health. CDR3 in amino acids: CASTRQGTTNEQFF. The CDR3 nucleotides are TGTGCCAGCACCAGACAGGGGACAACCAATGAGCAGTTCTTC.